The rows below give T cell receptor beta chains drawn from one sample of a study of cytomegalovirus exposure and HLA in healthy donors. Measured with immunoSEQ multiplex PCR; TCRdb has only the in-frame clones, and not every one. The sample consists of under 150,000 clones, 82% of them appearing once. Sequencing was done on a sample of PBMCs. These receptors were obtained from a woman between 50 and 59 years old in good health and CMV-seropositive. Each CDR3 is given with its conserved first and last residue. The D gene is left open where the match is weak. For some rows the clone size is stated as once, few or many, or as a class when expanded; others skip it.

CDR3 DNA: TGTGCCAGTAGTAGGGGCCGGAGTCAGCATGTTATCACTGAAGCTTTCTTT; CDR3 protein: CASSRGRSQHVITEAFF; clone size: NA; V gene: TRBV19; D gene: NA; J gene: TRBJ1-1
CDR3 DNA: TGTGCCAGCAGCGTAGGTCCTCCCTGGGACAGGAAAAACACTGAAGCTTTCTTT; CDR3 protein: CASSVGPPWDRKNTEAFF; clone size: NA; V gene: TRBV9; D gene: TRBD1; J gene: TRBJ1-1
CDR3 DNA: TGTGCCAGCAGTTTGGGGCCGGGAGCTAACTATGGCTACACCTTC; CDR3 protein: CASSLGPGANYGYTF; clone size: NA; V gene: TRBV27; D gene: NA; J gene: TRBJ1-2
CDR3 DNA: TGTGCCAGCAGTTACGGGACAGGGGGAACTGAAGCTTTCTTT; CDR3 protein: CASSYGTGGTEAFF; clone size: NA; V gene: TRBV6-5; D gene: TRBD1; J gene: TRBJ1-1
CDR3 DNA: TGTGCCAGCAAAGAGAGCACCATATATTTT; CDR3 protein: CASKESTIYF; clone size: few; V gene: TRBV2; D gene: NA; J gene: TRBJ1-3
CDR3 DNA: TGCGCCAGCAGCCCCGGACTAGCGGGAATTCAGTTCTTC; CDR3 protein: CASSPGLAGIQFF; clone size: NA; V gene: TRBV5-1; D gene: TRBD2; J gene: TRBJ2-1
CDR3 DNA: TGTGCCAGCAGGGAATTACAGGGGAAAAATGAAGCTTTCTTT; CDR3 protein: CASRELQGKNEAFF; clone size: NA; V gene: TRBV6-5; D gene: TRBD1; J gene: TRBJ1-1
CDR3 DNA: TGTGCCAGCAGCGTAGGACACATCGATTACGAGCAGTACTTC; CDR3 protein: CASSVGHIDYEQYF; clone size: NA; V gene: TRBV9; D gene: NA; J gene: TRBJ2-7
CDR3 DNA: TGTGCCAGCAGTTTACGGGTTACTAACTATGGCTACACCTTC; CDR3 protein: CASSLRVTNYGYTF; clone size: NA; V gene: TRBV27; D gene: NA; J gene: TRBJ1-2
CDR3 DNA: TGTGCCAGCAGCTGGGGGGAGGGAAACACCATATATTTT; CDR3 protein: CASSWGEGNTIYF; clone size: NA; V gene: TRBV11-2; D gene: NA; J gene: TRBJ1-3
CDR3 DNA: TGTGCCAGCAGTGATCTACAGGGCGGTCAGCCCCAGCATTTT; CDR3 protein: CASSDLQGGQPQHF; clone size: few; V gene: TRBV2; D gene: NA; J gene: TRBJ1-5
CDR3 DNA: TGTGCCAGCAGCCACAGGGGAGGGAACACTGAAGCTTTCTTT; CDR3 protein: CASSHRGGNTEAFF; clone size: NA; V gene: TRBV27; D gene: TRBD1; J gene: TRBJ1-1
CDR3 DNA: TGTGCCAGCAGCTTAGCTTCCGCTCTTCTGACAGCCTATGGCTACACCTTC; CDR3 protein: CASSLASALLTAYGYTF; clone size: NA; V gene: TRBV7-2; D gene: NA; J gene: TRBJ1-2
CDR3 DNA: TGCAGCGTTCGACAGGGGCAGTTGGACACTGAAGCTTTCTTT; CDR3 protein: CSVRQGQLDTEAFF; clone size: NA; V gene: TRBV29-1; D gene: TRBD1; J gene: TRBJ1-1
CDR3 DNA: TGCAGCCCCGGGAGGGACACTGAAGCTTTCTTT; CDR3 protein: CSPGRDTEAFF; clone size: once; V gene: TRBV29-1; D gene: NA; J gene: TRBJ1-1
CDR3 DNA: TGTGCCAGCAGCTATCGGACAGGGGGCGATCAGCCCCAGCATTTT; CDR3 protein: CASSYRTGGDQPQHF; clone size: few; V gene: TRBV7-2; D gene: TRBD1; J gene: TRBJ1-5
CDR3 DNA: TGTGCCAGCAGCTTAAGACTTTGGGTCCTTCTAGGGAGACAAGAGACCCAGTACTTC; CDR3 protein: CASSLRLWVLLGRQETQYF; clone size: few; V gene: TRBV5-8; D gene: NA; J gene: TRBJ2-5
CDR3 DNA: TGTGCCAGCAGCTTGGCCAGGAATGAAAAACTGTTTTTT; CDR3 protein: CASSLARNEKLFF; clone size: NA; V gene: TRBV5-5; D gene: NA; J gene: TRBJ1-4
CDR3 DNA: TGCGCCAGCAGCTTGGGCGCAACTAATGAAAAACTGTTTTTT; CDR3 protein: CASSLGATNEKLFF; clone size: NA; V gene: TRBV5-1; D gene: NA; J gene: TRBJ1-4
CDR3 DNA: TGTGCCTCCCAGGGCGCTAATAGCGGGCTTAATGAGCAGTTCTTC; CDR3 protein: CASQGANSGLNEQFF; clone size: NA; V gene: TRBV6-1; D gene: TRBD2; J gene: TRBJ2-1
CDR3 DNA: TGTGCCTGGAGGCAACAGGGGGTAGGAAACACCATATATTTT; CDR3 protein: CAWRQQGVGNTIYF; clone size: NA; V gene: TRBV30; D gene: TRBD1; J gene: TRBJ1-3
CDR3 DNA: TGTGCCAGCAGCGCGACAGGATATAGCAATCAGCCCCAGCATTTT; CDR3 protein: CASSATGYSNQPQHF; clone size: NA; V gene: TRBV11-2; D gene: NA; J gene: TRBJ1-5
CDR3 DNA: TGTGCCAGCAGCACAGGACAGGGAAACACCATATATTTT; CDR3 protein: CASSTGQGNTIYF; clone size: NA; V gene: TRBV11-3; D gene: NA; J gene: TRBJ1-3
CDR3 DNA: TGCGCCAGCAGCCAAGTCGCGGATCGAGTTAACTACGAGCAGTACTTC; CDR3 protein: CASSQVADRVNYEQYF; clone size: NA; V gene: TRBV4-1; D gene: NA; J gene: TRBJ2-7
CDR3 DNA: TGCGCCAGCAGCTTGATTGGGGCGATGGGGCACGAAGCTTTCTTT; CDR3 protein: CASSLIGAMGHEAFF; clone size: NA; V gene: TRBV5-1; D gene: NA; J gene: TRBJ1-1
CDR3 DNA: TGTGCCAGCAGTTTAGCGGGAGCTGGGGGGACCCAGTACTTC; CDR3 protein: CASSLAGAGGTQYF; clone size: NA; V gene: TRBV27; D gene: TRBD2; J gene: TRBJ2-5
CDR3 DNA: TGTGCCAGCAGTGACCACAGGGGTGGCTACACCTTC; CDR3 protein: CASSDHRGGYTF; clone size: NA; V gene: TRBV6-4; D gene: TRBD1; J gene: TRBJ1-2
CDR3 DNA: TGTGCCACGTCCGTCGGTCTGAGGTCACCCCTCCACTTT; CDR3 protein: CATSVGLRSPLHF; clone size: NA; V gene: TRBV9; D gene: NA; J gene: TRBJ1-6
CDR3 DNA: TGTGCCAGCGGGGGTTCCGGGACTAGTAAAGAGACCCAGTACTTC; CDR3 protein: CASGGSGTSKETQYF; clone size: NA; V gene: TRBV28; D gene: TRBD2; J gene: TRBJ2-5
CDR3 DNA: TGTGCCAGCACACAGGGGCCCGATCAGCCCCAGCATTTT; CDR3 protein: CASTQGPDQPQHF; clone size: NA; V gene: TRBV7-8; D gene: TRBD1; J gene: TRBJ1-5
CDR3 DNA: TGTGCCAGTAGGCAGAAGAACAGGGGGCACAGTGAAAAACTGTTTTTT; CDR3 protein: CASRQKNRGHSEKLFF; clone size: few; V gene: TRBV19; D gene: TRBD1; J gene: TRBJ1-4
CDR3 DNA: TGTGCCAGCAGCCCCGACAGGAACAATCAGCCCCAGCATTTT; CDR3 protein: CASSPDRNNQPQHF; clone size: NA; V gene: TRBV7-2; D gene: NA; J gene: TRBJ1-5
CDR3 DNA: TGTGCCAGTATACAGGGAGAGGGTGAAAAACTGTTTTTT; CDR3 protein: CASIQGEGEKLFF; clone size: NA; V gene: TRBV2; D gene: NA; J gene: TRBJ1-4
CDR3 DNA: TGTGCCAGCAGAACAGGACAGACCCAACAGTACTTC; CDR3 protein: CASRTGQTQQYF; clone size: NA; V gene: TRBV6-6; D gene: NA; J gene: TRBJ2-7
CDR3 DNA: TGTGCCAGCAGTGAAGACCAGGGGAATGAGCAGTTCTTC; CDR3 protein: CASSEDQGNEQFF; clone size: NA; V gene: TRBV2; D gene: NA; J gene: TRBJ2-1
CDR3 DNA: TGTGCCAGCAGCCAAGGTGTAGGGGGCGTTGGAGCTTTCTTT; CDR3 protein: CASSQGVGGVGAFF; clone size: NA; V gene: TRBV14; D gene: TRBD1; J gene: TRBJ1-1
CDR3 DNA: TGTGCCAGCAGGCGGGGACTAGCATATGAGCAGTTCTTC; CDR3 protein: CASRRGLAYEQFF; clone size: NA; V gene: TRBV13; D gene: TRBD2; J gene: TRBJ2-1
CDR3 DNA: TGTGCCAGTAGTATAACACTAGCGGGGTTCCTCAGTACGCAGTATTTT; CDR3 protein: CASSITLAGFLSTQYF; clone size: NA; V gene: TRBV19; D gene: TRBD2; J gene: TRBJ2-3
CDR3 DNA: TGTGCCTGGCGATTCAAACAGGGGGCGGGTGAGCAGTTCTTC; CDR3 protein: CAWRFKQGAGEQFF; clone size: NA; V gene: TRBV30; D gene: TRBD1; J gene: TRBJ2-1
CDR3 DNA: TGTGCCAGCAGTGATATAGGGGGCCACGAGGGCAATCAGCCCCAGCATTTT; CDR3 protein: CASSDIGGHEGNQPQHF; clone size: NA; V gene: TRBV2; D gene: TRBD1; J gene: TRBJ1-5
CDR3 DNA: TGTGCCATCAGTAGCGGGGCAGGGGACGAGCAGTACTTC; CDR3 protein: CAISSGAGDEQYF; clone size: NA; V gene: TRBV28; D gene: TRBD2; J gene: TRBJ2-7
CDR3 DNA: TGTGCCAGCAGTTACTCGACCAGGCCATATGGCTACACCTTC; CDR3 protein: CASSYSTRPYGYTF; clone size: once; V gene: TRBV6-5; D gene: NA; J gene: TRBJ1-2
CDR3 DNA: TGTGCCAGCAGCTTAGATCAGGCAGACTATGGCTACACCTTC; CDR3 protein: CASSLDQADYGYTF; clone size: NA; V gene: TRBV11-2; D gene: NA; J gene: TRBJ1-2
CDR3 DNA: TGTGCCAGCAGTGTGGAGGAAAACACTGAAGCTTTCTTT; CDR3 protein: CASSVEENTEAFF; clone size: once; V gene: TRBV2; D gene: NA; J gene: TRBJ1-1
CDR3 DNA: TGTGCCAGCAGCTCGGCGGGAGAGGGAACAGATACGCAGTATTTT; CDR3 protein: CASSSAGEGTDTQYF; clone size: once; V gene: TRBV7-3; D gene: TRBD2; J gene: TRBJ2-3
CDR3 DNA: TGTGCCAGCAGCTTAAACGGGAACACCGGGGAGCTGTTTTTT; CDR3 protein: CASSLNGNTGELFF; clone size: NA; V gene: TRBV11-2; D gene: NA; J gene: TRBJ2-2
CDR3 DNA: TGTGCCAGCAGTGTACAGTTCAGCCCCCAAAAACTGTTTTTT; CDR3 protein: CASSVQFSPQKLFF; clone size: NA; V gene: TRBV2; D gene: NA; J gene: TRBJ1-4
CDR3 DNA: TGTGCCAGCAGCGTCTCCGGGGGAGATATAGCCCTCCACTTT; CDR3 protein: CASSVSGGDIALHF; clone size: NA; V gene: TRBV9; D gene: NA; J gene: TRBJ1-6
CDR3 DNA: TGTGCTAGCAGCCGGGAGGGACTAGCGAGTGAGACCCAGTACTTC; CDR3 protein: CASSREGLASETQYF; clone size: NA; V gene: TRBV7-7; D gene: TRBD2; J gene: TRBJ2-5
CDR3 DNA: TGCGCCAGCAGCTTGGAACATCGGCGGGGAACTGAAGCTTTCTTT; CDR3 protein: CASSLEHRRGTEAFF; clone size: NA; V gene: TRBV5-1; D gene: NA; J gene: TRBJ1-1
CDR3 DNA: TGTGCCAGCAGCTTGGAGGGGGCGAACGAGCAGTACTTC; CDR3 protein: CASSLEGANEQYF; clone size: few; V gene: TRBV13; D gene: NA; J gene: TRBJ2-7
CDR3 DNA: TGTGCCAGCAGCCCATACCCCAGGGGACTAGCGGGGGTACAAGAGACCCAGTACTTC; CDR3 protein: CASSPYPRGLAGVQETQYF; clone size: NA; V gene: TRBV11-2; D gene: TRBD2; J gene: TRBJ2-5
CDR3 DNA: TGTGCCAGTAGTCCCCCCAGAGGACAGGGGGATGTTCAGCCCCAGCATTTT; CDR3 protein: CASSPPRGQGDVQPQHF; clone size: NA; V gene: TRBV19; D gene: TRBD1; J gene: TRBJ1-5
CDR3 DNA: TGTGCCAGCAGTTTCAACCCAGTTATGAACACTGAAGCTTTCTTT; CDR3 protein: CASSFNPVMNTEAFF; clone size: once; V gene: TRBV28; D gene: NA; J gene: TRBJ1-1